A selection of T cell receptor beta chains follows, all from one sample in a study of OX40 agonist ivuxolimab in advanced cancers. TCRdb's copy holds only in-frame clones and misses some; the assay was immunoSEQ multiplex PCR. The sample shows 80,000 to 100,000 clones, 80% to 90% of them seen only once. The source material was CD4+ or CD8+ T cells sorted from blood, sampled in a trial of the OX40 agonist ivuxolimab. Every receptor here comes from an adult with an advanced solid tumor such as melanoma, head and neck, liver or kidney cancer. Both conserved end residues are part of each CDR3. D genes are given only for firm matches. The size entry is marked missing in some rows and otherwise reads once, few, many or a size class.

j_gene | d_gene | v_gene | abundance | CDR3nt | CDR3aa
TRBJ2-3 | TRBD2 | TRBV19 | NA | TGTGCCAGTAGGCGGGAGGGGAGCACAGATACGCAGTATTTT | CASRREGSTDTQYF
TRBJ2-3 | NA | TRBV5-6 | NA | TGTGCCAGCAGCGTGATCCCCTTCCCGGGAGCGGTCACAGATACGCAGTATTTT | CASSVIPFPGAVTDTQYF
TRBJ2-1 | NA | TRBV14 | NA | TGTGCCAGCAGCTTACGCGGGTTAAATGAGCAGTTCTTC | CASSLRGLNEQFF
TRBJ2-7 | TRBD1 | TRBV5-1 | NA | TGCGCCAGCAGCTTGGGACAGGGGGACTACGAGCAGTACTTC | CASSLGQGDYEQYF
TRBJ2-7 | TRBD2 | TRBV7-3 | NA | TGTGCCAGCAGCCCGACCGGGACTAGCGGGGGCTACGAGCAGTACTTC | CASSPTGTSGGYEQYF
TRBJ2-2 | NA | TRBV11-3 | NA | TGTGCCAGCAGCTTATTCGGATCCGGGGAGCTGTTTTTT | CASSLFGSGELFF
TRBJ2-4 | NA | TRBV28 | NA | TGTGCCAGCAGACGAGGGTTTACCAAAAACATTCAGTACTTC | CASRRGFTKNIQYF
TRBJ1-2 | NA | TRBV7-8 | NA | TGTGCCAGCAGCTTGGGACTGTATAACTATGGCTACACCTTC | CASSLGLYNYGYTF
TRBJ2-3 | TRBD1 | TRBV2 | NA | TGTGCCAGCAATACGAGGACAGGATGGACAGATACGCAGTATTTT | CASNTRTGWTDTQYF
TRBJ2-1 | NA | TRBV6-4 | NA | TGTGCCAGCTCTCCGATCCCGGGGGGCTATAGCTCCTACAATGAGCAGTTCTTC | CASSPIPGGYSSYNEQFF
TRBJ1-2 | NA | TRBV19 | NA | TGTGCCAGTAGTATAGCGGGAGCCTCATTTAACTATGGCTACACCTTC | CASSIAGASFNYGYTF
TRBJ1-4 | TRBD1 | TRBV28 | NA | TGTGCCAGCAGATCTATAGGTACAGGGGGCCATGAAAAACTGTTTTTT | CASRSIGTGGHEKLFF
TRBJ2-2 | NA | TRBV7-7 | NA | TGTGCCAGCAGCGAGACTGAAGGCACCGGGGAGCTGTTTTTT | CASSETEGTGELFF
TRBJ2-2 | TRBD2 | TRBV7-9 | NA | TGTGCCAGCGCGGGAGTAGATACCGGGGAGCTGTTTTTT | CASAGVDTGELFF
TRBJ1-4 | NA | TRBV18 | NA | TGTGCCAGCTCGAGCTTCGAGGGCCAAGATAATGAAAAACTGTTTTTT | CASSSFEGQDNEKLFF
TRBJ2-7 | TRBD2 | TRBV5-4 | once | TGTGCCAGCAGCCAGGGGACTAGCGGGAGCTCCTACGAGCAGTACTTC | CASSQGTSGSSYEQYF
TRBJ1-5 | NA | TRBV19 | NA | TGTGTCAGTACAGTGGGGCGACAGCCCCAGCATTTT | CVSTVGRQPQHF
TRBJ2-7 | NA | TRBV7-9 | NA | TGTGCCAGCAGCCCCGGGGGTTATGCCTACGAGCAGTACTTC | CASSPGGYAYEQYF
TRBJ2-7 | NA | TRBV28 | NA | TGTGCCAGCAGTCCCAGAGACTGGTCCAACGAGCAGTACTTC | CASSPRDWSNEQYF
TRBJ2-1 | TRBD2 | TRBV7-2 | NA | TGTGCCAGCAGCTCCGGGGGGAGCGGGAAACATGAGCAGTTCTTC | CASSSGGSGKHEQFF
TRBJ2-3 | TRBD1 | TRBV7-2 | NA | TGTGCCAGCAGCTCGCTGGACAGGAAGGATACGCAGTATTTT | CASSSLDRKDTQYF
TRBJ2-1 | TRBD2 | TRBV7-3 | NA | TGTGCCAGCAGCTTATTGGGGACCCAGCGGGGTGACAATGAGCAGTTCTTC | CASSLLGTQRGDNEQFF
TRBJ2-2 | TRBD2 | TRBV30 | NA | TGTGCCGAAGGGGAGGGATGGACCGGGGAGCTGTTTTTT | CAEGEGWTGELFF
TRBJ2-3 | TRBD2 | TRBV7-3 | NA | TGTGCCAGCAGCAATACCATAGCGGGGGGCACAGATACGCAGTATTTT | CASSNTIAGGTDTQYF
TRBJ2-3 | TRBD2 | TRBV29-1 | NA | TGCAGCGTTGAGGGAACTAGCGGGAGCCTAGATACGCAGTATTTT | CSVEGTSGSLDTQYF
TRBJ2-1 | TRBD1 | TRBV7-2 | once | TGTGCCAGCAGCCGGGGACAGGGGGTAAACAATGAGCAGTTCTTC | CASSRGQGVNNEQFF
TRBJ1-5 | NA | TRBV5-8 | NA | TGTGCCAGCAGCCAAGATTGGCAGGGGAATCAGCCCCAGCATTTT | CASSQDWQGNQPQHF
TRBJ1-1 | NA | TRBV5-6 | once | TGTGCCAGCAGCTTGTGGGGTAACAAAGCTTTCTTT | CASSLWGNKAFF
TRBJ1-2 | TRBD1 | TRBV5-1 | few | TGCGCCAGCAGCGGTGGGGGACAGTCGTATGGCTACACCTTC | CASSGGGQSYGYTF
TRBJ1-5 | NA | TRBV7-8 | NA | TGTGCCAGCAGCTTATGGACCCGGGGGGATCAGCCCCAGCATTTT | CASSLWTRGDQPQHF
TRBJ2-5 | NA | TRBV28 | NA | TGTGCCAGCAGTTCTCAGACAGAAGAGACCCAGTACTTC | CASSSQTEETQYF
TRBJ1-6 | TRBD1 | TRBV4-3 | NA | TGCGCCAGCAGCCGACGGGGACAGGATAATTCACCCCTCCACTTT | CASSRRGQDNSPLHF
TRBJ2-3 | TRBD1 | TRBV7-7 | NA | TGTGCTAGCAGCCGGGGGACAGGCCGCACAGATACGCAGTATTTT | CASSRGTGRTDTQYF
TRBJ2-5 | NA | TRBV11-2 | NA | TGTGCCAGCAGCTTAATGGTGGAGACCCAGTACTTC | CASSLMVETQYF
TRBJ1-1 | NA | TRBV6-6 | NA | TGTGCCAGCAGTCGTGGTGGGGGGGGAGCTGAAGCTTTCTTT | CASSRGGGGAEAFF
TRBJ1-2 | NA | TRBV7-2 | NA | TGTGCCAGCAGCTTAGCGCGGACCTCCTATGGCTACACCTTC | CASSLARTSYGYTF
TRBJ1-2 | NA | TRBV28 | NA | TGTGCCAGCAGTCCGGACAGATACTATGGCTACACCTTC | CASSPDRYYGYTF
TRBJ1-6 | NA | TRBV2 | NA | TGTGCCAGCAGTGAAATTTGGGGGACGAATTCACCCCTCCACTTT | CASSEIWGTNSPLHF
TRBJ2-7 | NA | TRBV5-1 | NA | TGCGCCAGCAGCTTGCAGACAGGGATTGTGGGGACTACTACCTACGAGCAGTACTTC | CASSLQTGIVGTTTYEQYF
TRBJ1-1 | NA | TRBV6-5 | NA | TGTGCCAGCAGGCGTCAAGGGGGGGCCAACACTGAAGCTTTCTTT | CASRRQGGANTEAFF
TRBJ2-1 | NA | TRBV5-6 | NA | TGTGCCAGCAGCTTGGAACAGTCTATTTACAATGAGCAGTTCTTC | CASSLEQSIYNEQFF
TRBJ1-6 | NA | TRBV2 | NA | TGTGCCAGCAGTGAACGACGGGGTGGGAATTCACCCCTCCACTTT | CASSERRGGNSPLHF
TRBJ2-1 | TRBD1 | TRBV10-2 | NA | TGCGCCAGCAGGGGACAGGGGGGGTACAATGAGCAGTTCTTC | CASRGQGGYNEQFF
TRBJ2-1 | TRBD2 | TRBV6-1 | NA | TGTGCCAGCACCCGGACTAGCCTCTCCCCAATGGGGCAGTTCTTC | CASTRTSLSPMGQFF
TRBJ1-1 | NA | TRBV6-1 | few | TGTGCCAGCAGTGAAGGAAACAGGGTAGGAGCTTTCTTT | CASSEGNRVGAFF
TRBJ2-7 | TRBD1 | TRBV28 | NA | TGTGCCAGTCGACAGGGGAGGAACGAGCAGTACTTC | CASRQGRNEQYF
TRBJ1-1 | NA | TRBV14 | NA | TGTGCCAGCAGCCAAGCCGGATCCTCAAAAGCTTTCTTT | CASSQAGSSKAFF
TRBJ1-1 | NA | TRBV7-2 | once | TGTGCCAGCAGCGACGGACCGAACACTGAAGCTTTCTTT | CASSDGPNTEAFF
TRBJ2-1 | TRBD2 | TRBV19 | NA | TGTGCCAGTACCAGGACTAGCGGGAGATGGGCTGAGCAGTTCTTC | CASTRTSGRWAEQFF
TRBJ2-5 | TRBD2 | TRBV7-2 | NA | TGTGCCAGCACGCGACTAGCGGAAGAGACCCAGTACTTC | CASTRLAEETQYF
TRBJ1-1 | NA | TRBV6-5 | NA | TGTGCCAGCATGAAGGGACCTCCTTTGTCCACTGAAGCTTTCTTT | CASMKGPPLSTEAFF
TRBJ2-2 | NA | TRBV19 | NA | TGTGCCAGTAGCGCGGGGACCAAGGGCACCGGGGAGCTGTTTTTT | CASSAGTKGTGELFF
TRBJ1-5 | NA | TRBV4-1 | NA | TGCGCCAGCAGCCAAGATGTGGACCCCCAATGGCCCCAGCATTTT | CASSQDVDPQWPQHF
TRBJ1-5 | NA | TRBV7-8 | NA | TGTGCCAGCAGCCCGGGCCCAAGAGGGGTTCCCAATCAGCCCCAGCATTTT | CASSPGPRGVPNQPQHF
TRBJ2-2 | TRBD2 | TRBV5-4 | NA | TGTGCCAGCAGCTTGAGGGCTAGCGGGAGGTTTAACACCGGGGAGCTGTTTTTT | CASSLRASGRFNTGELFF
TRBJ1-1 | NA | TRBV7-2 | NA | TGTGCCAGCAGCCCACGGCGGGGGGGCTCGGCTTTCTTT | CASSPRRGGSAFF
TRBJ2-2 | NA | TRBV5-1 | NA | TGCGCCAGCAGCGCCGGGACAAACACCGGGGAGCTGTTTTTT | CASSAGTNTGELFF
TRBJ1-6 | NA | TRBV5-4 | NA | TGTGCCAGCAGCTTGGATGTGACAGAGAATTCACCCCTCCACTTT | CASSLDVTENSPLHF
TRBJ1-1 | NA | TRBV5-1 | NA | TGCGCCAGCAGCTTGGGTCATGGGGGCACTGAAGCTTTCTTT | CASSLGHGGTEAFF